The T cell receptor beta chain described here comes from a study of blood T cells in healthy people across ages. Concerning this clonotype: What it binds is unknown.

This CDR3 region has 20 residues. Germline V gene lookup returns CDR1 MNHEY and CDR2 SMNVEV (reference sequence). The V and J ends lost 0 bases and 0 bases respectively, with 21 bases between them. General study findings and limits: The unknown donor CMV status may have confounded expanded clonotype changes. Long-lived donors had more naive CD4+ cells and higher diversity than aged donors. Naive T cell percentage strongly correlated with TCR beta diversity.

Next came a second PCR, run for about 6 to 12 cycles, which used a sample-barcoded 5' primer along with a J-beta primer mix. TCRdb redid the calling of the 5' RACE reads with MiXCR, one entry per CDR3 protein. The data hold about 810,000 distinct CDR3 sequences, with under 40% observed a single time. This clonotype was sampled from a man between 18 and 29 years old in good health. The chain combines TRBV27 with TRBJ2-1; no clear D gene. Source material: blood. CDR3 residues: CASSLSLTHFARSSYNEQFF. The CDR3 region has the DNA TGTGCCAGCAGTTTATCCCTTACCCACTTCGCAAGGAGCTCCTACAATGAGCAGTTCTTC.